This TCR beta chain was recovered during a study of T cell repertoires in cytomegalovirus infection (dated by TCRdb to 2018 to 2020). Describing the broader study: Donor HLA type was relevant to the analysis, as public TCR beta signatures indicated carriage of CMV infection together with the matching HLA type.

The listed sequencing device is Illumina HiSeq 1500. The public reads were quality trimmed at Q25 with fastp and then assembled into clones with MiXCR by TCRdb, keeping productive beta chains. Every entry covers one CDR3 protein and lists the most common genes and DNA from its rows. In this sample the table shows about 180,000 distinct CDR3 sequences, roughly 14% of which occur a single time. The top ten clones comprise 27% of the sample. This clonotype was counted between two and nine times. This receptor's antigen is unknown. Per-nucleotide qualities are absent, and no much larger clonotype sits a single base away. Study-wide findings and limitations: Cumulative frequency of public TCR beta family members discriminated carriers of CMV infection plus the relevant HLA type in this cohort and an independent 352-donor cohort. The ex vivo response was dominated by HLA-C-restricted CMV-specific TCR beta clonotypes, which also provided the single most frequent clonotype in two of eight donors.

The TCR was taken from a human donor in good health (CMV status not recorded). Some clones in this sample may be carry-over from other donors' samples. The sequencing input was PBMCs.

The DNA sequence is as follows: TGCGCCAGCAGCCCTCCCTCAGATACGCAGTATTTT. Its translation reads: CASSPPSDTQYF. The chain is made from TRBV5-1 and TRBJ2-3, with the D gene call left open. Trimming at the junction amounts to 4 bases on V and 4 bases on J, and the germline ends lie 7 bases apart. The germline V gene sets CDR1 to SGHRS and CDR2 to YFSETQ. Its CDR3 holds 12 amino acids, cysteine through phenylalanine. Only the CDR3 portion is preserved as DNA: 36 bases, with reading frame beginning at the first base.